The clone carrying this TCR beta chain was seen a few times. The data were taken from a study of blood T cell repertoires in COVID-19. As for the study in general: Sample material is recorded as cDNA or gDNA derived from T cells, B-cell-depleted T cells, or PBMCs.

Trimming cost V 0 bases and J 2 bases, with 11 bases left between them. Germline V gene sequence: CDR1 GTSNPN, CDR2 SVGIG (reference sequence). The CDR3 loop spans 15 amino acids. Clones were read by immunoSEQ multiplex PCR, and TCRdb kept only the in-frame ones, dropping some. Of tens of thousands of clones in the sample, roughly 80% are singletons; the top ten hold 5.9%. The sequenced sample was peripheral blood. The receptor comes from a human donor in a cohort sampled during active or convalescent COVID-19. The chain recombines TRBV30 with TRBJ1-3; the D gene is possibly TRBD1 (6 bases). CDR3 loop: CAWSVPGAPGNTIYF. DNA for the CDR3: TGTGCCTGGAGTGTCCCAGGGGCTCCTGGAAACACCATATATTTT.